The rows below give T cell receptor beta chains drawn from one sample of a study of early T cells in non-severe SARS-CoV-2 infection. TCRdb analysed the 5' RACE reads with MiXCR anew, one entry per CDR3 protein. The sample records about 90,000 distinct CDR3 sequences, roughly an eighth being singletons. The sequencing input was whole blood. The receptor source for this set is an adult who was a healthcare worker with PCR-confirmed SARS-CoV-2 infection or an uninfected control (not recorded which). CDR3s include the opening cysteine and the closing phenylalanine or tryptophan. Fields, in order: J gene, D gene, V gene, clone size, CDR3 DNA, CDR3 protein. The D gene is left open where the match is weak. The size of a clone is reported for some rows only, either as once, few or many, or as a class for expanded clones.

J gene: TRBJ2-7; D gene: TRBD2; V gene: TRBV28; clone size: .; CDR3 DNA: TGTGCCAGCAGTTTCCGACTAGCGGGATACGAGCAGTACTTC; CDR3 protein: CASSFRLAGYEQYF
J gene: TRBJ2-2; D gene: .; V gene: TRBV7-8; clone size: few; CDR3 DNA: TGTGCCAGCAGCCCTATGGTAGCGGCGAACACCGGGGAGCTGTTTTTT; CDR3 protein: CASSPMVAANTGELFF
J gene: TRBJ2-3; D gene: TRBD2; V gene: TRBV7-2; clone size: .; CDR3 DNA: TGTGCCAGCGCTTACGTAGCGGGAGCCACAGATACGCAGTATTTT; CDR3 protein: CASAYVAGATDTQYF
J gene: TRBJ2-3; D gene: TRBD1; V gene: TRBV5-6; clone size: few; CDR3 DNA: TGTGCCAGCAGCCTCCTCGCGGGACAGGGGTCAGATACGCAGTATTTT; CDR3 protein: CASSLLAGQGSDTQYF
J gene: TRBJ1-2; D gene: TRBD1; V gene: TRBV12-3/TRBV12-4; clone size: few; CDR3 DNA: TGTGCCAGCAGTAGCTCCGACAGGGTGAATGGCTACACCTTC; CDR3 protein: CASSSSDRVNGYTF
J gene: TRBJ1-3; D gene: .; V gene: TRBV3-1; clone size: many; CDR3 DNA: TGTGCCAGCAGCCAAGAGAAGATCCTTGGAAACACCATATATTTT; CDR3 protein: CASSQEKILGNTIYF
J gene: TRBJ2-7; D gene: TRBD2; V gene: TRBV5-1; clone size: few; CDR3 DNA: TGCGCCAGCAGACTGACTAGCGGGAGGGCCCACGAGCAGTACTTC; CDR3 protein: CASRLTSGRAHEQYF
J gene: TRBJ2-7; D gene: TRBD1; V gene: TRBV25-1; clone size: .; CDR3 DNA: TGTGCCAGCAGTGTCCGGGACAGGGGCTACGAGCAGTACTTC; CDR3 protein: CASSVRDRGYEQYF
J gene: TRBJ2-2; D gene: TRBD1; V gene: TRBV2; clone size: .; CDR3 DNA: TGTGCCAGCAGGGGACAGGATCAGAACACCGGGGAGCTGTTTTTT; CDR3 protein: CASRGQDQNTGELFF
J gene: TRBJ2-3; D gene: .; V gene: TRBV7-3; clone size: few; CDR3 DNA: TGTGCCAGCAGCTTATTAGGGCAGGGGCCAGATACGCAGTATTTT; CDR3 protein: CASSLLGQGPDTQYF
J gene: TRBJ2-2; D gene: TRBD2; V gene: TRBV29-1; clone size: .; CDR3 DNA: TGCAGCCCCCGGGGGGTGAACACCGGGGAGCTGTTTTTT; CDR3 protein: CSPRGVNTGELFF
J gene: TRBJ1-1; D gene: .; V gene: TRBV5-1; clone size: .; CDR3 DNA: TGCGCCAGCAGCGCCAGGAGCACTGAAGCTTTCTTT; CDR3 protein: CASSARSTEAFF
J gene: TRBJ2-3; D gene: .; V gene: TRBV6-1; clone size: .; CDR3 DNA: TGTGCCAGCAGTGAAGTTGGGGTATATACGCAGTATTTT; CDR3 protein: CASSEVGVYTQYF
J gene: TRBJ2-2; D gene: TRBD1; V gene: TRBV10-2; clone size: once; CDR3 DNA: TGCGCCAGCAGTAGAGGACAGGGGGTCTTGGTCGGGGAGCTGTTTTTT; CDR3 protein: CASSRGQGVLVGELFF
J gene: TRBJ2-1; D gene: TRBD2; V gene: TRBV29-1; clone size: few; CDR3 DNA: TGCAGCGTTTCGGGAACTTTAGCGGGAGTCGCCTACAATGAGCAGTTCTTC; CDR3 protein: CSVSGTLAGVAYNEQFF
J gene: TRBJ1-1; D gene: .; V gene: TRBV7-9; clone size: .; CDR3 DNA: TGTGCCAGCACTTGGGCCAACACTGAAGCTTTCTTT; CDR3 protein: CASTWANTEAFF
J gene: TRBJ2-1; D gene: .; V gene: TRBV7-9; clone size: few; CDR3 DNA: TGTGCCAGCAGCATAGGGAGCTCCTACAATGAGCAGTTCTTC; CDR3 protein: CASSIGSSYNEQFF
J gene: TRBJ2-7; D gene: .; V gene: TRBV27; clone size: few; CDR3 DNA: TGTGCCAGCAGTTTATCAGGGGGCTACGAGCAGTACTTC; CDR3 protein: CASSLSGGYEQYF
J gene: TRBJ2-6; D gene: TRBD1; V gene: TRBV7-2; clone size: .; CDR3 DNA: TGTGCCAGCAGCTTGACCGGGACAGGGGCACTCGCGGGTGGGGCCAACGTCCTGTCTTTC; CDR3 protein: CASSLTGTGALAGGANVLSF
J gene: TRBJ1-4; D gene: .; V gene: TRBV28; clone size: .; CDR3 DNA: TGTGCCAGCAGTTCTGGGTACTTCGAAAAACTGTTTTTT; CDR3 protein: CASSSGYFEKLFF
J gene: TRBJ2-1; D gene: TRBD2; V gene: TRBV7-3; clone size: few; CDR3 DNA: TGTGCCAGCAGCCGACTAGCCGGTGAGCAGTTCTTC; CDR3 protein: CASSRLAGEQFF
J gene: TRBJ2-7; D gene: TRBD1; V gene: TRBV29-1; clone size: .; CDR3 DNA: TGCAGCGTGCGGACAGGCCTAGACTACGAGCAGTACTTC; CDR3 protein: CSVRTGLDYEQYF
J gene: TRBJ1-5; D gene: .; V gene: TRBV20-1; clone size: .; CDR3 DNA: TGCAGTGCTTACGACAGCTACCCTTTCATTAATCAGCCCCAGCATTTT; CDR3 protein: CSAYDSYPFINQPQHF
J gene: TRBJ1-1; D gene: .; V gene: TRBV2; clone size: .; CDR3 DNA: TGTGCCAGCAGTGCTGAGAACACTGAAGCTTTCTTT; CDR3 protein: CASSAENTEAFF
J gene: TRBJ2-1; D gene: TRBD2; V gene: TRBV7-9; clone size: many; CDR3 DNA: TGTGCCAGCAGGGGACTAGCGGGAGATCGCGTAAATGAGCAGTTCTTC; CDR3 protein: CASRGLAGDRVNEQFF
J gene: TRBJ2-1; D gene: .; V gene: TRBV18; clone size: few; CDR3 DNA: TGTGCCAGCTCACCACCGGTCGGTTCCTACAATGAGCAGTTCTTC; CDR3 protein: CASSPPVGSYNEQFF
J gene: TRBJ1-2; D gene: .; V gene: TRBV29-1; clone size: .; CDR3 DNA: TGCAGCGTTGAAGAACAGGATAACTATGGCTACACCTTC; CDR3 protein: CSVEEQDNYGYTF
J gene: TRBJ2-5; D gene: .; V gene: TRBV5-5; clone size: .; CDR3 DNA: TGTGCCAGCAGCACCTCGACCGTTAAAGAGACCCAGTACTTC; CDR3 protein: CASSTSTVKETQYF
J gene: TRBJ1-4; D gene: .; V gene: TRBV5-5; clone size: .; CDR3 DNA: TGTGCCAGCAGCTTGGCCTCGGTTGGATCTAATGAAAAACTGTTTTTT; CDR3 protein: CASSLASVGSNEKLFF